This T cell receptor (beta chain) was sequenced during a study of blood T cell repertoires in COVID-19. The CDR3 has 15 amino acids. The V gene end was trimmed by 0 bases and the J gene end by 2 bases; junction bases not matched to a gene: 3. Sequenced by immunoSEQ multiplex PCR; TCRdb stores in-frame clones only, minus some. The repertoire consists of about 110,000 clones, with over 75% occurring once and the leading ten covering almost 8.5%. Sequencing was performed on peripheral blood. The receptor was derived from a woman in her seventies who had recovered from COVID-19. The rearrangement links TRBV23-1 to TRBJ2-5; 7 nucleotides align to TRBD1. TRBV23-1 is identified as an open reading frame with a role that is uncertain. CDR3 amino acids: CASSQSPRGQETQYF. CDR3 sequence (DNA): TGCGCCAGCAGTCAATCGCCCAGGGGGCAAGAGACCCAGTACTTC.